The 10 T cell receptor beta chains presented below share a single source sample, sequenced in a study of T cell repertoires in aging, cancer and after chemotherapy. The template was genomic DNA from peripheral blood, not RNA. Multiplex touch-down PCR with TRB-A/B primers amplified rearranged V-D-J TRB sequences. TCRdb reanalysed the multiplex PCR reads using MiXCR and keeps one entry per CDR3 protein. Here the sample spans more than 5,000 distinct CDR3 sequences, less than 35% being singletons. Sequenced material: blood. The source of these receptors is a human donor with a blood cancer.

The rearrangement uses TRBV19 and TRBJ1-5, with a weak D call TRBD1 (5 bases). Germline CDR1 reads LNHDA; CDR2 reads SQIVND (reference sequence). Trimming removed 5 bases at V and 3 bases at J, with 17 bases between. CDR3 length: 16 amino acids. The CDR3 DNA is TGTGCCAGTAGTTACGGGGGTGATACTATCAATCAGCCCCAGCATTTT. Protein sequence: CASSYGGDTINQPQHF.

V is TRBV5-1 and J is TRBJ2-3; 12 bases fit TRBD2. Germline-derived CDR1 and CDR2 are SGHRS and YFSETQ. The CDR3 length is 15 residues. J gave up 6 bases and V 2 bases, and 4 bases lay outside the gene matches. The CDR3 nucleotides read TGCGCCAGCAGCTTACTAGCGGGAGGCGGGGATACGCAGTATTTT. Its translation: CASSLLAGGGDTQYF.

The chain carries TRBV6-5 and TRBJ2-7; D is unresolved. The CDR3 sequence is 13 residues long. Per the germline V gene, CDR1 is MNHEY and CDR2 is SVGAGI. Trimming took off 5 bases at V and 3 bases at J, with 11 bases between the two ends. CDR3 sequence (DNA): TGTGCCAGCAGTGAATTTCGGTACTACGAGCAGTACTTC. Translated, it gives CASSEFRYYEQYF.

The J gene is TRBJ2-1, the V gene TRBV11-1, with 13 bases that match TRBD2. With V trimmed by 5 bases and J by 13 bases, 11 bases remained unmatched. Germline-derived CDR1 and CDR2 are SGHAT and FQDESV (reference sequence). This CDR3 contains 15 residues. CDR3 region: CASSTGTSGDVFQFF. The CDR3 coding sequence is TGTGCCAGCAGCACCGGGACTAGCGGGGACGTATTCCAGTTCTTC.

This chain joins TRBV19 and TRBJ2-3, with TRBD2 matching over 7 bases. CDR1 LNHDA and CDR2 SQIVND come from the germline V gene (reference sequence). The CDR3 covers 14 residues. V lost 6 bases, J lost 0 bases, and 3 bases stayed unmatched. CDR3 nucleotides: TGTGCCAGTAGCCGGCGGGGGAGCACAGATACGCAGTATTTT. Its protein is CASSRRGSTDTQYF.

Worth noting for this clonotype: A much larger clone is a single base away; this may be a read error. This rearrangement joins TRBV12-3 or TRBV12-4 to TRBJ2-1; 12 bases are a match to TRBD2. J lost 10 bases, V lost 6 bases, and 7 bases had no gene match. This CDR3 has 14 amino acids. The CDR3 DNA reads TGTGCCAGCAGGCGACTAGCGGGAGATGACGAGCAGTTCTTC. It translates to CASRRLAGDDEQFF.

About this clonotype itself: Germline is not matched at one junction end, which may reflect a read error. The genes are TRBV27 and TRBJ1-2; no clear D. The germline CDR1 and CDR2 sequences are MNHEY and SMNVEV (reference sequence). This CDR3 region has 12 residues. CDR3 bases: TGTGCCAGCGGTTTGGAAGGGTATGGCTACACCTTC. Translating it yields CASGLEGYGYTF.

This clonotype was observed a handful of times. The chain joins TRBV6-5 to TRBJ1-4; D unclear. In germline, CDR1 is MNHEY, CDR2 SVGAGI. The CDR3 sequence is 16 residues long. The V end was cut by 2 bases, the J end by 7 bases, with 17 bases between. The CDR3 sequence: CASSYLNPGNGEKLFF. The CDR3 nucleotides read TGTGCCAGCAGTTACCTTAACCCGGGGAACGGTGAAAAACTGTTTTTT.

The CDR3 bases are TGTGCCAGCAGCCCGGTCCCGGGACAGTTGCACGAGCAGTACTTC. Protein product: CASSPVPGQLHEQYF. V usage is TRBV7-2 and J usage is TRBJ2-7, with 7 bases fitting TRBD1. Trimming removed 5 bases from V and 5 bases from J; junction bases left unmatched: 12. The germline V gene has CDR1 SGHTA and CDR2 FQGNSA. This CDR3 contains 15 residues.

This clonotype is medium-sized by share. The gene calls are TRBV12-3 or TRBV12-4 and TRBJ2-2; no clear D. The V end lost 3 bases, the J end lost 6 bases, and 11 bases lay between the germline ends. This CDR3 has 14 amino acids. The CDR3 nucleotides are TGTGCCAGCAGTTTTATGGGCTGGTCCGGGGAGCTGTTTTTT. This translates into CASSFMGWSGELFF.